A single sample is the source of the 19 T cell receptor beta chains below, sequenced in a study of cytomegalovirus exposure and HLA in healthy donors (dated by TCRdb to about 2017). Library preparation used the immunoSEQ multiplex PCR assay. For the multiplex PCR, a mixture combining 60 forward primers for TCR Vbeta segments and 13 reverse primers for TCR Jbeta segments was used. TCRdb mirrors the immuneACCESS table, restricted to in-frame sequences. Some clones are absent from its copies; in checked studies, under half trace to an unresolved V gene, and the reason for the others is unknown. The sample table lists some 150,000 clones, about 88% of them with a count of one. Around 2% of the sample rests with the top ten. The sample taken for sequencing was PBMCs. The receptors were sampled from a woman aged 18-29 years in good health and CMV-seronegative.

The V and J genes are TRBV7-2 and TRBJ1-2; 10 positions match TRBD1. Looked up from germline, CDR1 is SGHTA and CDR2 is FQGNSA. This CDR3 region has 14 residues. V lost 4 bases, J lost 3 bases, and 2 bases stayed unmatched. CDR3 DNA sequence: TGTGCCAGCAGCTCGACAGGGGGCCACTATGGCTACACCTTC. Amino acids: CASSSTGGHYGYTF.

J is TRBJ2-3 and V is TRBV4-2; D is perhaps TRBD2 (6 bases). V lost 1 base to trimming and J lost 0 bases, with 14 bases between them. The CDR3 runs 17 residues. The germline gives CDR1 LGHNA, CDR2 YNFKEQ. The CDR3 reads CASSQGRGTLSTDTQYF. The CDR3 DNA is TGTGCCAGCAGCCAAGGCCGCGGGACCCTTAGCACAGATACGCAGTATTTT.

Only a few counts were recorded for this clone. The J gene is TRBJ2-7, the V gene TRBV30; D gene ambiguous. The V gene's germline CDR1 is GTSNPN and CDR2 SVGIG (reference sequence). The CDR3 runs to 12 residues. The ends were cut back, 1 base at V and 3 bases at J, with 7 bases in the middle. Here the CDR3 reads CAWSASGYEQYF. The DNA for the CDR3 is TGTGCCTGGAGTGCGTCAGGCTACGAGCAGTACTTC.

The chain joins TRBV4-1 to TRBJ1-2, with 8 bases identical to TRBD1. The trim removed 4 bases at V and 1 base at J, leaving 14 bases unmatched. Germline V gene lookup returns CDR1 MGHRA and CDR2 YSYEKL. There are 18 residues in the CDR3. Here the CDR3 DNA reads TGCGCCAGCAGCCTGGGGAGGGGAACAGGGGGTCTTAACTATGGCTACACCTTC. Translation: CASSLGRGTGGLNYGYTF.

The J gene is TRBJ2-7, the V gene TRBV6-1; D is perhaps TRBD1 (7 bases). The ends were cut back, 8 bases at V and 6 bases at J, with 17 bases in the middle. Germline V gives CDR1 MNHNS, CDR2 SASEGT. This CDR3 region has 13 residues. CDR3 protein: CASFFYRGGEQYF. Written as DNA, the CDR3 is TGTGCCAGCTTCTTTTACAGGGGAGGCGAGCAGTACTTC.

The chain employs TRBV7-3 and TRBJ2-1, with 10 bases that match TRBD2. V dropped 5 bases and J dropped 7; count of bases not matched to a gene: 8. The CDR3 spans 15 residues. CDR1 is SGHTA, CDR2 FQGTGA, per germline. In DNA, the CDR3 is TGTGCCAGCAGCCGGGAGACTAGCGGGTTGAATGAGCAGTTCTTC. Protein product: CASSRETSGLNEQFF. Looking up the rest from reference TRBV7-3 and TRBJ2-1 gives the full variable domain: GAGVSQTPSNKVTEKGKYVELRCDPISGHTALYWYRQSLGQGPEFLIYFQGTGAADDSGLPNDRFFAVRPEGSVSTLKIQRTERGDSAVYLCASSRETSGLNEQFFGPGTRLTVL.

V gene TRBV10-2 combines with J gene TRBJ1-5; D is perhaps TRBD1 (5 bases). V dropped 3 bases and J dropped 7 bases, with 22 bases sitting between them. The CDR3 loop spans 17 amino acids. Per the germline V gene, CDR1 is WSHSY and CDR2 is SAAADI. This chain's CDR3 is CASSDNPPNGGGQPQHF. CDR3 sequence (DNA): TGCGCCAGCAGTGATAACCCCCCTAATGGGGGAGGGCAGCCCCAGCATTTT.

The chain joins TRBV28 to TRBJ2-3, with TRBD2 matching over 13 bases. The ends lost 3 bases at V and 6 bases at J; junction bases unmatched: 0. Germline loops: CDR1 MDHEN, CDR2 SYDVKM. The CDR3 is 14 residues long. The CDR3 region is CASSLGLAGDTQYF. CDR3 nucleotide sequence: TGTGCCAGCAGTTTGGGACTAGCGGGGGATACGCAGTATTTT.

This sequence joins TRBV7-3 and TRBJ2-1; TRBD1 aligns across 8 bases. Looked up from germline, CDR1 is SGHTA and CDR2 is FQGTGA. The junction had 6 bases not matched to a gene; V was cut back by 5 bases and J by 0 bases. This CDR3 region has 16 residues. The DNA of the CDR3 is TGTGCCAGCAGCCCGCAGGGGGCAGACTCCTACAATGAGCAGTTCTTC. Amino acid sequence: CASSPQGADSYNEQFF.

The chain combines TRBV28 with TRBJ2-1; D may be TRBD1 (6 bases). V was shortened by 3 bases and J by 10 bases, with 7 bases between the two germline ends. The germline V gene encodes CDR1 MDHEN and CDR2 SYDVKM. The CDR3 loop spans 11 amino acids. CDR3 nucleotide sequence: TGTGCCAGCAGTTTGAGGGGGGAGCAGTTCTTC. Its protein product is CASSLRGEQFF.

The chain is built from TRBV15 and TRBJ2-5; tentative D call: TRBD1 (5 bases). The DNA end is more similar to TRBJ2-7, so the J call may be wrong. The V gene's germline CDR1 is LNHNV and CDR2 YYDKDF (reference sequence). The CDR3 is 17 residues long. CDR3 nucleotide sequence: TGTGCCACCAGCAGAGGGGTCGGCAGGGATCCACCCTACGAGCAGTACTTC. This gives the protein CATSRGVGRDPPYEQYF.

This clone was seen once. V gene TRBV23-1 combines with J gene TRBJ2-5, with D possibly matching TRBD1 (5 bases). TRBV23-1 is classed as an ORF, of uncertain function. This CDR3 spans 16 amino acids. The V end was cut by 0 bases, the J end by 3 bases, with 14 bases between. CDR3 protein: CASSQSPDSYEETQYF. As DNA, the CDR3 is TGCGCCAGCAGTCAATCGCCCGACAGTTATGAAGAGACCCAGTACTTC.

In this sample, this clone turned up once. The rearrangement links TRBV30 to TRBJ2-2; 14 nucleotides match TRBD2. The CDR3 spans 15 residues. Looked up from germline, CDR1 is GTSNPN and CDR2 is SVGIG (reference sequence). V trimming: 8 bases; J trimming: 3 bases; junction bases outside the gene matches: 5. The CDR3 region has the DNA TGTGCCGGGACTAGCGGGAGTCGGTACACCGGGGAGCTGTTTTTT. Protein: CAGTSGSRYTGELFF.

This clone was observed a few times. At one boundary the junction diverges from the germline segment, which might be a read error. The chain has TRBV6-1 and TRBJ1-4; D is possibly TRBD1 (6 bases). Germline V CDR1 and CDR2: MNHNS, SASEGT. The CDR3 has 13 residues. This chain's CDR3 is CASSEVVGDRTVF. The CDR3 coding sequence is TGTGCCAGCAGTGAAGTCGTGGGAGACAGGACTGTTTTT.

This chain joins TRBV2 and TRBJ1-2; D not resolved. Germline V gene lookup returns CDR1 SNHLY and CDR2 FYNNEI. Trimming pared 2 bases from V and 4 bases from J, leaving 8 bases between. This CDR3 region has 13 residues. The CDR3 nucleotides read TGTGCCAGCAGTGAATTGGCAGGCTATGGCTACACCTTC. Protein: CASSELAGYGYTF.

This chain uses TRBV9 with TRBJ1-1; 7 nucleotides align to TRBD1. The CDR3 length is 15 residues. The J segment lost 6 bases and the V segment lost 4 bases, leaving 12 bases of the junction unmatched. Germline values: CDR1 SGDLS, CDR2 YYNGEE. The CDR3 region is CASSLVPYRGSEAFF. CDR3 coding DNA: TGTGCCAGCAGCCTAGTACCCTACAGGGGATCTGAAGCTTTCTTT.

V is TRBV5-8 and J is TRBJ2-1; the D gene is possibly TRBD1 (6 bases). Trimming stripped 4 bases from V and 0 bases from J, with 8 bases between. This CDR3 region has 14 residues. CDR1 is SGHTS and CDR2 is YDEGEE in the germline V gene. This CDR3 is CASSRRGSYNEQFF. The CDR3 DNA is TGTGCCAGCAGCCGCAGGGGCTCCTACAATGAGCAGTTCTTC.

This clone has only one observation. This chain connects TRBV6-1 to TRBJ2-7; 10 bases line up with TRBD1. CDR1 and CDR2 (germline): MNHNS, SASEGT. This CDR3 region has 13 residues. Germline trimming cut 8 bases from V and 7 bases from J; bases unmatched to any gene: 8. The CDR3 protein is CASRDRGDGEQYF. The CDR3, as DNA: TGTGCCAGCCGGGACAGGGGCGACGGGGAGCAGTACTTC.

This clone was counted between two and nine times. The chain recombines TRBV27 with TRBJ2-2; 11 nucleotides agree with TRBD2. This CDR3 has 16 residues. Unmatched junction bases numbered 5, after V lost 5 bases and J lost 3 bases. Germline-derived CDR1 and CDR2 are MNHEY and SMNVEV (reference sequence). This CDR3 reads CASSPRLAGYTGELFF. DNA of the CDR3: TGTGCCAGCAGTCCCCGACTAGCGGGGTACACCGGGGAGCTGTTTTTT.